The T cell receptor (beta chain) under discussion was sequenced for a study of blood T cell repertoires in COVID-19. Study-wide background: Both acute and convalescent COVID-19 samples were obtained from the United States, Italy and Spain.

Ages ranged from roughly 18 to 95 years, with residence in around 24 US areas. Profiled with immunoSEQ multiplex PCR; TCRdb holds only in-frame clones, not every one. Of 200,000 to 250,000 clones in the sample, about 87% were seen once. V gave up 1 base and J gave up 7 bases; unmatched junction bases: 2. The V gene's germline CDR1 is LGHDT and CDR2 YNNKEL (reference sequence). This CDR3 has 15 amino acids. The TCR comes from a young woman who had recovered from COVID-19. The specimen was PBMCs or T cells enriched from blood (not recorded which). The chain couples TRBV3-1 (or the pseudogene TRBV3-2) to TRBJ1-6; 9 bases fit TRBD1. The CDR3 sequence: CASSQGQGDNSPLHF. CDR3 sequence (DNA): TGTGCCAGCAGCCAAGGACAGGGGGACAATTCACCCCTCCACTTT.